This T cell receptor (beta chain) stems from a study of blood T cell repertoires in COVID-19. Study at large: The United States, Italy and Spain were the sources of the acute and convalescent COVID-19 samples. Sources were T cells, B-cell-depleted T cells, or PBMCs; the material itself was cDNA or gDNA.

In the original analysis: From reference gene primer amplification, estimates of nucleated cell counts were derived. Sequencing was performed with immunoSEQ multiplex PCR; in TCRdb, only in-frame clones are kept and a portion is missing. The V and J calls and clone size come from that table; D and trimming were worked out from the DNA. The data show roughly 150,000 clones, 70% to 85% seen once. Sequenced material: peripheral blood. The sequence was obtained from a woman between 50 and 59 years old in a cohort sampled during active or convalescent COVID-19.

CDR3 loop: CASSSSATGEYLASQYF. The CDR3 coding sequence is TGTGCCAGCAGTTCCTCGGCAACAGGGGAATATCTGGCGAGCCAGTACTTC. This rearrangement joins TRBV27 to TRBJ2-5; 7 bases fit TRBD1. Per germline, CDR1 MNHEY and CDR2 SMNVEV (reference sequence). This CDR3 has 17 residues. After removal of 4 bases from V and 10 bases from J, the junction contained 21 bases not matched to a gene.